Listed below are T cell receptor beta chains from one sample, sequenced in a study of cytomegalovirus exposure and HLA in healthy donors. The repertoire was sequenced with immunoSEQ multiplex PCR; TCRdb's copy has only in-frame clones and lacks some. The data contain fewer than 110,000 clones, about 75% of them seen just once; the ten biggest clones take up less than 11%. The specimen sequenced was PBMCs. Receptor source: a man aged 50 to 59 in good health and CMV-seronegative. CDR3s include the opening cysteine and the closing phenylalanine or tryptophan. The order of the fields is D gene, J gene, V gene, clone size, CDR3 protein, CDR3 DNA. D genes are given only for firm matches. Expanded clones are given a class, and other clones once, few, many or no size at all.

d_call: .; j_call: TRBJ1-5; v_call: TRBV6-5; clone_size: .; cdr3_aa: CASTPDRTSNQPQHF; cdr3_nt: TGTGCCAGCACACCCGACAGGACGAGCAATCAGCCCCAGCATTTT
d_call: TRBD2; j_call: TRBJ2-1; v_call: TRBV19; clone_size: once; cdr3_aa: CASTGTSGGEQFF; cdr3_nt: TGTGCCAGTACAGGGACTAGCGGGGGGGAGCAGTTCTTC
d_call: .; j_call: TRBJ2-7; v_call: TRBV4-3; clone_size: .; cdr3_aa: CASSQDRRQGVIIAGKPYEQYF; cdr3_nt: TGCGCCAGCAGCCAAGATAGAAGGCAGGGGGTGATAATAGCGGGGAAACCCTACGAGCAGTACTTC
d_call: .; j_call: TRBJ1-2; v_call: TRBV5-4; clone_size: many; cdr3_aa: CASSLGAGNYTF; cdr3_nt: TGTGCCAGCAGCTTGGGGGCGGGAAACTACACCTTC
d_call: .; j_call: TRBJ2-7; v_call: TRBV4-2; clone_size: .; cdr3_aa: CASSQRQGHYEQYF; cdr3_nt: TGTGCCAGCAGCCAACGCCAGGGTCACTACGAGCAGTACTTC
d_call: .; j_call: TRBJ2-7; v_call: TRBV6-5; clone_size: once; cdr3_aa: CASSRNTYEQYF; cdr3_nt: TGTGCCAGCAGCCGTAATACCTACGAGCAGTACTTC
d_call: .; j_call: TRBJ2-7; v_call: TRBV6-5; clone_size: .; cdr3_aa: CASSYARGAQYEQYF; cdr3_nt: TGTGCCAGCAGTTACGCCCGGGGGGCTCAGTACGAGCAGTACTTC
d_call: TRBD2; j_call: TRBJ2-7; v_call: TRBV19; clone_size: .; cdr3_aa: CASSIALNGLAGFYEQYF; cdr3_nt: TGTGCCAGTAGTATAGCCCTCAATGGGCTAGCGGGGTTCTACGAGCAGTACTTC
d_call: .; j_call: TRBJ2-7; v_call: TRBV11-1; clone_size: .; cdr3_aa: CASSPEPVSYEQYF; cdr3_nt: TGTGCCAGCAGCCCCGAGCCGGTTTCCTACGAGCAGTACTTC
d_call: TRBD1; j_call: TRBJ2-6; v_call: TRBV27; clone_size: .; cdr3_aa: CASSSWRQGRNVLTF; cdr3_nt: TGTGCCAGCAGTTCATGGAGACAGGGCCGTAACGTCCTGACTTTC
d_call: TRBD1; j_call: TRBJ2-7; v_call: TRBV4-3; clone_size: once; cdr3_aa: CASSQLQGDSSYEQYF; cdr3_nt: TGCGCCAGCAGCCAACTGCAGGGGGACAGCTCCTACGAGCAGTACTTC
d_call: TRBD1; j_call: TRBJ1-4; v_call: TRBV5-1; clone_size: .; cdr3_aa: CASSLGQGGINEKLFF; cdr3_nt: TGCGCCAGCAGCTTGGGACAGGGAGGAATTAATGAAAAACTGTTTTTT
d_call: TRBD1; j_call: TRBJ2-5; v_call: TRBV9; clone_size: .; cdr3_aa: CASSARQGARLETQYF; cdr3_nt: TGTGCCAGCAGCGCCCGACAGGGGGCGCGGTTAGAGACCCAGTACTTC
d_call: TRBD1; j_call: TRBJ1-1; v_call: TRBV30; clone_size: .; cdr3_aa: CAWTPVLRRGRAEAFF; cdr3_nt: TGTGCCTGGACCCCGGTATTAAGAAGGGGGCGCGCTGAAGCTTTCTTT
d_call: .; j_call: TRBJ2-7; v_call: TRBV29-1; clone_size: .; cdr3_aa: CSVSASQKVGEQYF; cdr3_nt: TGCAGCGTGAGTGCTAGCCAGAAGGTAGGCGAGCAGTACTTC
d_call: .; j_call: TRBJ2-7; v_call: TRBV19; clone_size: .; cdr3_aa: CASSTSRRPYEQYF; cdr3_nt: TGTGCCAGTAGTACATCAAGGAGGCCCTACGAGCAGTACTTC
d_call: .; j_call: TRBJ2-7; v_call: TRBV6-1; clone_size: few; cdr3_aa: CASSDQASSYEQYF; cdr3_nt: TGTGCCAGCAGTGACCAGGCCAGCTCCTACGAGCAGTACTTC
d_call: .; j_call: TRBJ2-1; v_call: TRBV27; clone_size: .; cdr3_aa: CASSLFGPPNSNEQFF; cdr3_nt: TGTGCCAGCAGTTTATTTGGCCCTCCCAATTCCAATGAGCAGTTCTTC
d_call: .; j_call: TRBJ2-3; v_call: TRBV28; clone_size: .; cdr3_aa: CASSLGGEADTQYF; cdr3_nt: TGTGCCAGCAGTTTAGGCGGGGAAGCAGATACGCAGTATTTT
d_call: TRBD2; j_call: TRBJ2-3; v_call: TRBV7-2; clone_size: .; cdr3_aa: CASSPSGGTTDTQYF; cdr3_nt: TGTGCCAGCAGCCCGAGCGGGGGAACCACAGATACGCAGTATTTT
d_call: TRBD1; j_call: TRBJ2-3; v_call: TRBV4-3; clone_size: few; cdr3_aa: CASSQDRGLGDTQYF; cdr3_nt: TGCGCCAGCAGCCAGGACAGGGGGCTCGGAGATACGCAGTATTTT
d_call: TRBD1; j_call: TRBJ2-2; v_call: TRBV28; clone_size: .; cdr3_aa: CASSLIYRGTGELFF; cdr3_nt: TGTGCCAGCAGTTTAATATACAGGGGAACCGGGGAGCTGTTTTTT
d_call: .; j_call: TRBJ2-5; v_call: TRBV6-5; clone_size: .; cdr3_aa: CASSSPAGLQETQYF; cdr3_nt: TGTGCCAGCAGCTCCCCCGCAGGGCTCCAAGAGACCCAGTACTTC
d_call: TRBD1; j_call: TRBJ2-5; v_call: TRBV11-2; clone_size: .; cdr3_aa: CASSPTGGAGETQYF; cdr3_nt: TGTGCCAGCAGCCCCACAGGGGGCGCTGGAGAGACCCAGTACTTC
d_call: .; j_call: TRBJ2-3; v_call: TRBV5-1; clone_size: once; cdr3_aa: CASSSGFSGTDTQYF; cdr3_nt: TGCGCCAGCAGCTCTGGGTTTTCCGGGACAGATACGCAGTATTTT
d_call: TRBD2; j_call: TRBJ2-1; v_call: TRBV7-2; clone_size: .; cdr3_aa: CASSLLGLAGDKEQFF; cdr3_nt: TGTGCCAGCAGCTTACTAGGGCTAGCGGGGGATAAAGAGCAGTTCTTC
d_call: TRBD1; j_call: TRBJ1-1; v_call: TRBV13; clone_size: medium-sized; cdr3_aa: CASRFTGGDRSIEAFF; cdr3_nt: TGTGCCAGCAGATTTACAGGGGGTGATAGGTCAATTGAAGCTTTCTTT
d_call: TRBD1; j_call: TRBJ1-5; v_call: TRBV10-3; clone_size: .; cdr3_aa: CAISEDKGALAQHF; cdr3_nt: TGTGCCATCAGTGAGGATAAGGGGGCTCTGGCCCAGCATTTT
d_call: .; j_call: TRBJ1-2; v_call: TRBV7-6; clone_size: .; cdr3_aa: CASSLEWGDGYTF; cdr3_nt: TGTGCCAGCAGCTTAGAATGGGGAGATGGCTACACCTTC
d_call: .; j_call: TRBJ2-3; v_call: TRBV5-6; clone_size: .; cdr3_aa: CASSLAGADTQYF; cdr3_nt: TGTGCCAGCAGCTTGGCCGGAGCAGATACGCAGTATTTT
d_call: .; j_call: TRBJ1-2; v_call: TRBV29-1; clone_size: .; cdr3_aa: CSVEAPGSYGAGYTF; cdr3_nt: TGCAGCGTTGAAGCTCCCGGGAGCTACGGGGCGGGCTACACCTTC
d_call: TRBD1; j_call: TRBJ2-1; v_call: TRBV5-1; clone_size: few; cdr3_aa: CASSSQGLDNGEQFF; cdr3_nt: TGCGCCAGCAGCTCACAGGGGTTGGACAATGGTGAGCAGTTCTTC
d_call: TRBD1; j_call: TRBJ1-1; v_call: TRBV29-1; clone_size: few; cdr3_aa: CSALKGADTEAFF; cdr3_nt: TGCAGCGCCCTCAAGGGGGCGGACACTGAAGCTTTCTTT
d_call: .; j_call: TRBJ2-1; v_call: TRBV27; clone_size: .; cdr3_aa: CAGSIERGRIYNEQFF; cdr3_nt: TGTGCCGGCAGTATCGAACGGGGGAGGATTTACAATGAGCAGTTCTTC
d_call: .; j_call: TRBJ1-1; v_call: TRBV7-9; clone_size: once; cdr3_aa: CSSSSQGATEAFF; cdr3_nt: TGTTCCAGCAGCTCACAAGGGGCCACTGAAGCTTTCTTT
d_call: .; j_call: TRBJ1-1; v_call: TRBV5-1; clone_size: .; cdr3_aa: CASSLALTMNTEAFF; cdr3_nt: TGCGCCAGCAGCTTGGCCTTAACTATGAACACTGAAGCTTTCTTT
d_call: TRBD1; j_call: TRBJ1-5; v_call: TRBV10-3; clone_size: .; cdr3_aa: CAISGPGGAGQPQHF; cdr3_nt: TGTGCCATCAGTGGACCAGGGGGCGCAGGGCAGCCCCAGCATTTT
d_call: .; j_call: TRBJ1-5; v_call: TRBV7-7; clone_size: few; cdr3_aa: CASSFTPRMGNQPQHF; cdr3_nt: TGTGCCAGCAGCTTCACGCCGCGTATGGGCAATCAGCCCCAGCATTTT
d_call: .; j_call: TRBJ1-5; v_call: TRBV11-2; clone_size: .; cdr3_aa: CASSLAGAHQPQHF; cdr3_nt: TGTGCCAGCAGCTTAGCAGGGGCTCATCAGCCCCAGCATTTT
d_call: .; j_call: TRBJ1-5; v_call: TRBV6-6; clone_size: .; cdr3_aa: CASSSGVWDQPQHF; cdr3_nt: TGTGCCAGCAGTAGCGGGGTGTGGGATCAGCCCCAGCATTTT
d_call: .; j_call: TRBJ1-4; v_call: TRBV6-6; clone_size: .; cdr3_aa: CASRYTTGRDEKLFF; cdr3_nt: TGTGCCAGCAGATACACCACAGGGAGGGATGAAAAACTGTTTTTT
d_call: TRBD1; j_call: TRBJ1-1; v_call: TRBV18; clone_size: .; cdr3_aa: CASSWRQGTTEAFF; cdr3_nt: TGTGCCAGCTCATGGAGACAGGGTACGACTGAAGCTTTCTTT
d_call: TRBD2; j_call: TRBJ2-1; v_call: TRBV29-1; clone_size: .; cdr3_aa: CSVLAGGGNEQFF; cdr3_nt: TGCAGCGTTCTAGCGGGGGGAGGCAATGAGCAGTTCTTC
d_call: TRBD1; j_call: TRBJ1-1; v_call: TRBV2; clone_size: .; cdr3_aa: CASSARQGVNTEAFF; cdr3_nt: TGTGCCAGCAGTGCTAGACAGGGTGTGAACACTGAAGCTTTCTTT
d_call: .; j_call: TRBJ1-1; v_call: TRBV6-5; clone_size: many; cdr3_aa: CASSYQVVRLNTEAFF; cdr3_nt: TGTGCCAGCAGTTACCAGGTGGTACGCTTGAACACTGAAGCTTTCTTT
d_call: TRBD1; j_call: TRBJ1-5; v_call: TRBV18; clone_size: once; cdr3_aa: CASSRVRGQGNNQPQHF; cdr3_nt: TGTGCCAGCTCACGCGTTCGTGGACAGGGGAACAATCAGCCCCAGCATTTT
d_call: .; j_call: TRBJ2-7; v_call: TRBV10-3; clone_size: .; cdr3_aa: CASGEDHEQYF; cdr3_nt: TGTGCCAGCGGGGAGGACCACGAGCAGTACTTC
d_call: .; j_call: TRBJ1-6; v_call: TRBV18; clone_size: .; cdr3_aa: CASSPRQQTLNSPLHF; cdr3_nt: TGTGCCAGCTCACCACGGCAACAGACACTTAATTCACCCCTCCACTTT
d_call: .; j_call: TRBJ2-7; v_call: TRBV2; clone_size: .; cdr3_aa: CASRKGGGISYEQYF; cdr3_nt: TGTGCCAGCAGGAAGGGCGGAGGAATCTCCTACGAGCAGTACTTC
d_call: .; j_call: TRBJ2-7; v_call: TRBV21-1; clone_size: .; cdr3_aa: CASSKRSHIYEQYF; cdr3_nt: TGTGCCAGCAGCAAACGGAGTCATATCTACGAGCAGTACTTC
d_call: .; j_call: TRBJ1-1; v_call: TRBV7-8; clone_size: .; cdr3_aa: CASSLARGNTEAFF; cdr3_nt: TGTGCCAGCAGCTTAGCCCGGGGGAACACTGAAGCTTTCTTT
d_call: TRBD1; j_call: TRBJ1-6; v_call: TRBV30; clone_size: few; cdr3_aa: CAWTPGQGGSPLHF; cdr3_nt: TGTGCCTGGACTCCAGGACAGGGAGGTTCACCCCTCCACTTT
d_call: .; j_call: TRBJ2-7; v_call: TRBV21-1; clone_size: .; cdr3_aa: CASSRPGGPFYEQYF; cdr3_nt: TGTGCCAGCAGCCGGCCCGGGGGTCCCTTTTACGAGCAGTACTTC